The T cell receptor beta chain described here comes from a study of T cell responses to AZD1222 COVID-19 vaccine. The method was immunoSEQ multiplex PCR; TCRdb's version includes in-frame clones alone and lacks a portion of them. This table holds tens of thousands of clones, more than 80% found once. Concerning this clone: No antigen is known for it.

General study points: Spike-wide coverage was observed for vaccine-associated CD4 TCRs, with dominant responses at 160-218 and 743-854.

J gave up 5 bases and V 5 bases, and 8 bases lay outside the gene matches. Germline CDR1 is SEHNR and CDR2 is FQNEAQ (reference sequence). The CDR3 has 15 amino acids. J is TRBJ1-1 and V is TRBV7-9; 10 positions match TRBD1. The material sequenced was peripheral blood, taken on day 0 of AZD1222 vaccination. This receptor was identified in an adult in good health. The CDR3 is CASSSRDRGWTEAFF. CDR3 DNA: TGTGCCAGCAGCAGCCGGGACAGGGGTTGGACTGAAGCTTTCTTT. The full variable domain, with the rest looked up from reference TRBV7-9 and TRBJ1-1, is DTGVSQNPRHKITKRGQNVTFRCDPISEHNRLYWYRQTLGQGPEFLTYFQNEAQLEKSRLLSDRFSAERPKGSFSTLEIQRTEQGDSAMYLCASSSRDRGWTEAFFGQGTRLTVV.